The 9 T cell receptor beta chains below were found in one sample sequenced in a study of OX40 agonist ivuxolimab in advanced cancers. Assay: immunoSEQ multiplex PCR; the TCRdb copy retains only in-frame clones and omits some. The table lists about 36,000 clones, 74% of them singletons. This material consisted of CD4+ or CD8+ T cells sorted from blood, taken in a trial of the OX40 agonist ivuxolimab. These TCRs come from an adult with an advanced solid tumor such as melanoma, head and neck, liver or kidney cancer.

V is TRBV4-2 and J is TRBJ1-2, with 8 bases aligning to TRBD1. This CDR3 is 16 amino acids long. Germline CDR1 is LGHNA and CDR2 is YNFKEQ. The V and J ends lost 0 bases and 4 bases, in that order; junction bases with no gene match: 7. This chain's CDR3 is CASSQDTAGGSYGYTF. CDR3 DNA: TGTGCCAGCAGCCAAGATACCGCAGGGGGCTCCTATGGCTACACCTTC.

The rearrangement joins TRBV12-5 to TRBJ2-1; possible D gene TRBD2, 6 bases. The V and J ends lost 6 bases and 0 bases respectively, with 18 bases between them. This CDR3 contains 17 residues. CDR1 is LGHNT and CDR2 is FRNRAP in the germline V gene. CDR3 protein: CASGPGEAHSSYNEQFF. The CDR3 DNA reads TGTGCTAGTGGCCCTGGGGAGGCGCATAGCTCCTACAATGAGCAGTTCTTC.

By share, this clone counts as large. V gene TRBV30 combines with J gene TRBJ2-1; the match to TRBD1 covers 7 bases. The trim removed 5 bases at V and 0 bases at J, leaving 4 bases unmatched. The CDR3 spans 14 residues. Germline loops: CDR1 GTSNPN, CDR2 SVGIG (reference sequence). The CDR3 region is CAWGTDISYNEQFF. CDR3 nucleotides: TGTGCCTGGGGGACAGATATCTCCTACAATGAGCAGTTCTTC.

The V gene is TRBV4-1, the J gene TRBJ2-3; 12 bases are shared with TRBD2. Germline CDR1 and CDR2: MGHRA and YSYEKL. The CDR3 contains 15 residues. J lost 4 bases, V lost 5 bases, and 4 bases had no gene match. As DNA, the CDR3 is TGCGCCAGCAGCACCCTAGCGGGGGGGGCAGATACGCAGTATTTT. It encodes CASSTLAGGADTQYF.

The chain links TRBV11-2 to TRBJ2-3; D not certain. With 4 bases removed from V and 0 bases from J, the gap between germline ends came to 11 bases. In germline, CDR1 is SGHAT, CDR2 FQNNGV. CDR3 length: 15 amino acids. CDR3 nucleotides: TGTGCCAGCAGCTCATCCGGGCTGAGCACAGATACGCAGTATTTT. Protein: CASSSSGLSTDTQYF.

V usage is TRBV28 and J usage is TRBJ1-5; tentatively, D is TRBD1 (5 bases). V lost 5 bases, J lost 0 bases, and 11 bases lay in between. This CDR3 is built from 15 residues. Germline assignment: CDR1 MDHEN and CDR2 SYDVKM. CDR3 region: CASSLGGYSNQPQHF. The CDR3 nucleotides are TGTGCCAGCAGTCTTGGGGGGTATAGCAATCAGCCCCAGCATTTT.

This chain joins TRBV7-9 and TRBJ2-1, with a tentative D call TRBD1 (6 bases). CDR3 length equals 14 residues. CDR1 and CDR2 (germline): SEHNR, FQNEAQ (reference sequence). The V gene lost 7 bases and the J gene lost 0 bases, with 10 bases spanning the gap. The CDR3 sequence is CASTGQSSYNEQFF. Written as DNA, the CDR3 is TGTGCCAGCACCGGACAGAGCTCCTACAATGAGCAGTTCTTC.

The CDR3 region has the DNA TGTGCCAGCACTAGGGAGGGGGATCAGCCCCAGCATTTT. This sequence encodes CASTREGDQPQHF. The rearrangement links TRBV6-1 to TRBJ1-5; a possible D gene is TRBD1 (6 bases). This CDR3 spans 13 amino acids. CDR1 and CDR2 from the germline V gene are MNHNS and SASEGT. V lost 7 bases and J 5 bases, leaving 12 bases between the germline ends.

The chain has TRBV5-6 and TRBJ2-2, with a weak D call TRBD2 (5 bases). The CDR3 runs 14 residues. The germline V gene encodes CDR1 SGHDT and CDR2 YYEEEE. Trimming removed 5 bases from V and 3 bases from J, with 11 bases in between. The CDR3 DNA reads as TGTGCCAGCAGTCTGAGGGATTACACCGGGGAGCTGTTTTTT. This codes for CASSLRDYTGELFF. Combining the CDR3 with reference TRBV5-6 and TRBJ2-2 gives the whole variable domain DAGVTQSPTHLIKTRGQQVTLRCSPKSGHDTVSWYQQALGQGPQFIFQYYEEEERQRGNFPDRFSGHQFPNYSSELNVNALLLGDSALYLCASSLRDYTGELFFGEGSRLTVL.